This TCR beta chain was profiled in a study of blood T cell repertoires in COVID-19. Study-level background: Sample material is recorded as cDNA or gDNA derived from T cells, B-cell-depleted T cells, or PBMCs.

V was cut by 2 bases and J by 5 bases, with 11 bases left in between. Germline V lookup: CDR1 SGHTA, CDR2 FQGNSA. CDR3 length: 14 residues. In the original analysis: Scientists estimated how many nucleated cells there were by amplifying reference gene primers. This table comes from immunoSEQ multiplex PCR, and its TCRdb copy is limited to in-frame clones, with some not included. V, J and clone size reflect that table, while D and trimming were determined from the DNA. The sample includes approximately 99,000 clones, around 83% of them seen just once. This TCR was sampled from a man aged 65-85 years with active or convalescent COVID-19. This chain uses TRBV7-2 with TRBJ2-3, with a possible D match to TRBD1 (5 bases). Sequenced input: peripheral blood. As DNA, the CDR3 is TGTGCCAGCAGCTTAAGTAGGACAAGAGATACGCAGTATTTT. Its translation is CASSLSRTRDTQYF. Variable domain in full (rest from reference TRBV7-2 and TRBJ2-3): GAGVSQSPSNKVTEKGKDVELRCDPISGHTALYWYRQSLGQGLEFLIYFQGNSAPDKSGLPSDRFSAERTGGSVSTLTIQRTQQEDSAVYLCASSLSRTRDTQYFGPGTRLTVL.